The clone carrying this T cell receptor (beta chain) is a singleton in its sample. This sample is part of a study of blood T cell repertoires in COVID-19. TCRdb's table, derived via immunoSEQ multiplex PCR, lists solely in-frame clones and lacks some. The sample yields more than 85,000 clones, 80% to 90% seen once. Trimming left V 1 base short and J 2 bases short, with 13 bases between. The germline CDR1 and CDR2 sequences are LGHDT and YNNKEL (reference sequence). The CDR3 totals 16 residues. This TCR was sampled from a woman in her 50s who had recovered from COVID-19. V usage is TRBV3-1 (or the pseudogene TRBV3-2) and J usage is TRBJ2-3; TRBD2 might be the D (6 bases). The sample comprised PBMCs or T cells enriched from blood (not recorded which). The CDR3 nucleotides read TGTGCCAGCAGCCAAGCTCGCGGAGGGGACACAGATACGCAGTATTTT. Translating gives CASSQARGGDTDTQYF.